A single sample gave rise to the 32 T cell receptor beta chains below, sequenced in a study of cytomegalovirus exposure and HLA in healthy donors. Sequenced by immunoSEQ multiplex PCR; TCRdb stores in-frame clones only, minus some. The profile shows 140,000 or so clones, about 89% of them singletons. The sample comprised PBMCs. The receptors were gathered from a man aged 18 to 30 in good health and CMV-seronegative.

This sequence joins TRBV6-1 and TRBJ2-7; TRBD1 aligns across 8 bases. Germline V gives CDR1 MNHNS, CDR2 SASEGT. CDR3 length: 13 amino acids. J gave up 6 bases and V 6 bases, and 7 bases lay outside the gene matches. The CDR3 spells CASSETGAGEQYF. In DNA, the CDR3 is TGTGCCAGCAGCGAGACAGGGGCTGGCGAGCAGTACTTC.

The chain combines TRBV30 with TRBJ1-1; D is possibly TRBD1 (5 bases). Trimming removed 5 bases at V and 1 base at J, with 11 bases between. The CDR3 is 13 residues long. Germline V gene data show CDR1 as GTSNPN and CDR2 as SVGIG (reference sequence). For the CDR3, the DNA is TGTGCCTGGGGTATGCAGGGGAACACTGAAGCTTTCTTT. Amino acid sequence: CAWGMQGNTEAFF.

The rearrangement joins TRBV9 to TRBJ2-1, with TRBD2 identical over 7 bases. The junction had 7 bases not matched to a gene; V was cut back by 1 base and J by 6 bases. Germline V CDR1 and CDR2: SGDLS, YYNGEE. The CDR3 is 15 residues long. CDR3 amino acids: CASSVLPSGTNEQFF. DNA for the CDR3: TGTGCCAGCAGCGTATTGCCTAGCGGTACCAATGAGCAGTTCTTC.

The rearrangement uses TRBV7-2 and TRBJ2-5, with D maybe TRBD2 (6 bases). V was clipped by 0 bases and J by 5 bases, with 13 bases between them. Germline V gene sequence: CDR1 SGHTA, CDR2 FQGNSA. The CDR3 runs to 15 residues. The CDR3 spells CASSLADGAGETQYF. The CDR3 DNA is TGTGCCAGCAGCTTAGCGGACGGGGCGGGGGAGACCCAGTACTTC. Combining the CDR3 with reference TRBV7-2 and TRBJ2-5 gives the whole variable domain GAGVSQSPSNKVTEKGKDVELRCDPISGHTALYWYRQSLGQGLEFLIYFQGNSAPDKSGLPSDRFSAERTGGSVSTLTIQRTQQEDSAVYLCASSLADGAGETQYFGPGTRLLVL.

This chain links TRBV18 with TRBJ1-2; tentatively, D is TRBD1 (6 bases). Trimming removed 0 bases from V and 2 bases from J, with 10 bases in between. Germline V lookup: CDR1 KGHSH, CDR2 LQKENI. The CDR3 spans 15 residues. Here the CDR3 DNA reads TGTGCCAGCTCACCACCGCACAGGGAGAACTATGGCTACACCTTC. This encodes CASSPPHRENYGYTF.

The chain combines TRBV5-1 with TRBJ2-2; D is uncertain. CDR3 length: 14 amino acids. Trimming removed 0 bases from V and 5 bases from J, with 8 bases in between. Per the germline V gene, CDR1 is SGHRS and CDR2 is YFSETQ. DNA for the CDR3: TGCGCCAGCAGCTTGGCCCTGAGGACCGGGGAGCTGTTTTTT. Amino acid sequence: CASSLALRTGELFF.

The chain joins TRBV19 to TRBJ2-5; a possible D gene is TRBD2 (6 bases). Trimming left V 6 bases short and J 0 bases short, with 11 bases between. The germline gives CDR1 LNHDA, CDR2 SQIVND (reference sequence). This CDR3 is 14 amino acids long. The DNA of the CDR3 is TGTGCCAGTAGGTCTAGCGCGCACCAAGAGACCCAGTACTTC. Its protein product is CASRSSAHQETQYF.

In regard to this clone: Relative to the germline gene, one junction end is altered; a read error may explain this. V usage is TRBV2 and J usage is TRBJ2-4; D remains unclear. Germline values: CDR1 SNHLY, CDR2 FYNNEI. The CDR3 has 12 amino acids. The CDR3 DNA is TGTGCCAGCAGTGAGAGTCAGGCGTTTCAGAACTTC. Amino acid sequence: CASSESQAFQNF. Full variable domain (remainder filled in from reference TRBV2 and TRBJ2-4): EPEVTQTPSHQVTQMGQEVILRCVPISNHLYFYWYRQILGQKVEFLVSFYNNEISEKSEIFDDQFSVERPDGSNFTLKIRSTKLEDSAMYFCASSESQAFQNFGAGTRLSVL.

The genes are TRBV27 and TRBJ2-7; a weak D match, TRBD2 (6 bases). The CDR3 covers 15 residues. The germline CDR1 and CDR2 sequences are MNHEY and SMNVEV (reference sequence). V was pared by 2 bases and J by 3 bases, with 14 bases between. The chain's CDR3 is CASSLMGGSGYEQYF. The CDR3 bases are TGTGCCAGCAGTTTAATGGGGGGTTCGGGCTACGAGCAGTACTTC.

V and J are TRBV5-1 and TRBJ2-7; TRBD1 matches at 7 bases. This CDR3 has 15 amino acids. Trimming removed 4 bases from V and 3 bases from J; junction bases left unmatched: 10. Germline assignment: CDR1 SGHRS and CDR2 YFSETQ. The CDR3 sequence: CASSQATGFVYEQYF. CDR3 sequence (DNA): TGCGCCAGCAGCCAAGCGACAGGGTTCGTCTACGAGCAGTACTTC.

The chain carries TRBV11-1 and TRBJ1-1, with TRBD1 matching 11 bases. The CDR3 totals 15 residues. The trim removed 5 bases at V and 3 bases at J, leaving 5 bases unmatched. Per germline, CDR1 SGHAT and CDR2 FQDESV (reference sequence). This CDR3 is CASSPMGQGDTEAFF. The DNA for the CDR3 is TGTGCCAGCAGCCCCATGGGACAGGGGGACACTGAAGCTTTCTTT.

This chain joins TRBV2 and TRBJ2-5; D call uncertain. Germline lookup yields CDR1 SNHLY and CDR2 FYNNEI. This CDR3 is built from 11 residues. The V gene lost 6 bases and the J gene lost 7 bases, with 9 bases spanning the gap. CDR3 region: CASSLPGTQYF. The CDR3 nucleotides are TGTGCCAGCAGCCTCCCCGGGACCCAGTACTTC.

The gene calls are TRBV9 and TRBJ2-3, with 8 bases fitting TRBD1. Germline CDR1 SGDLS, CDR2 YYNGEE. With 0 bases clipped from V and 5 bases from J, the junction kept 8 bases outside the gene matches. The CDR3 is made up of 16 amino acids. The CDR3 DNA sequence: TGTGCCAGCAGCGTAGCCCCGGGACAGGATAAAGATACGCAGTATTTT. It encodes CASSVAPGQDKDTQYF. Supplemented by reference TRBV9 and TRBJ2-3, the full variable domain reads DSGVTQTPKHLITATGQRVTLRCSPRSGDLSVYWYQQSLDQGLQFLIQYYNGEERAKGNILERFSAQQFPDLHSELNLSSLELGDSALYFCASSVAPGQDKDTQYFGPGTRLTVL.

V and J are TRBV7-2 and TRBJ2-1, with TRBD2 identical over 8 bases. This CDR3 is 13 amino acids long. Germline CDR1 reads SGHTA; CDR2 reads FQGNSA. J was trimmed by 5 bases and V by 8 bases; bases with no gene match: 5. CDR3 sequence: CASGSGKNNEQFF. The CDR3 DNA sequence: TGTGCCAGCGGTAGCGGGAAGAACAATGAGCAGTTCTTC.

This chain joins TRBV6-1 and TRBJ2-2; 9 bases are shared with TRBD1. The junction had 3 bases not matched to a gene; V was cut back by 4 bases and J by 6 bases. In germline, CDR1 is MNHNS, CDR2 SASEGT. The CDR3 is 14 amino acids. The CDR3 DNA follows: TGTGCCAGCAGTGCCGGGACAGGGTCCGGGGAGCTGTTTTTT. Its protein product is CASSAGTGSGELFF.

The rearrangement links TRBV11-2 to TRBJ2-2; 7 bases line up with TRBD2. The CDR3 is made up of 15 amino acids. Germline V CDR1 and CDR2: SGHAT, FQNNGV. The junction had 7 bases not matched to a gene; V was cut back by 3 bases and J by 6 bases. In DNA form, the CDR3 reads TGTGCCAGCAGCTTCGGGTGGGGGAGGGCCGGGGAGCTGTTTTTT. Its protein is CASSFGWGRAGELFF.

The rearrangement links TRBV5-4 to TRBJ1-5; maybe TRBD1 (5 bases). V was shortened by 4 bases and J by 0 bases, with 11 bases between the two germline ends. There are 15 residues in the CDR3. Per germline, CDR1 SGHNT and CDR2 YYREEE (reference sequence). The CDR3 DNA is TGTGCCAGCAGCCCAGGGCCCGATAGCAATCAGCCCCAGCATTTT. Translating it yields CASSPGPDSNQPQHF.

CDR3 DNA: TGTGCCAGCAGCTTTTTCCAGGGGGTGTATAGCAATCAGCCCCAGCATTTT. It yields the protein CASSFFQGVYSNQPQHF. The chain carries TRBV5-8 and TRBJ1-5, with 7 bases fitting TRBD1. V lost 2 bases and J lost 0; bases outside the gene matches: 8. Germline loops: CDR1 SGHTS, CDR2 YDEGEE. CDR3 length: 17 amino acids.

The chain combines TRBV5-1 with TRBJ1-5, with TRBD1 identical over 9 bases. J was trimmed by 5 bases and V by 5 bases; bases with no gene match: 2. This CDR3 spans 13 amino acids. Germline V gene lookup returns CDR1 SGHRS and CDR2 YFSETQ. The CDR3 DNA is TGCGCCAGCAGGTGGGACAGGGATCAGCCCCAGCATTTT. This gives the protein CASRWDRDQPQHF.

Here the CDR3 DNA reads TGTGCCAGCAGTGATCCCAGGGCGGTTGCCCAGTACTTC. Translation gives CASSDPRAVAQYF. The rearrangement uses TRBV11-3 and TRBJ2-5, with D possibly being TRBD1 (5 bases). Trimming took 6 bases from V and 9 from J, leaving 17 bases between them. Germline values: CDR1 SGHNT, CDR2 YENEEA. The CDR3 extends over 13 amino acids. Supplemented by reference TRBV11-3 and TRBJ2-5, the full variable domain reads EAGVVQSPRYKIIEKKQPVAFWCNPISGHNTLYWYLQNLGQGPELLIRYENEEAVDDSQLPKDRFSAERLKGVDSTLKIQPAELGDSAVYLCASSDPRAVAQYFGPGTRLLVL.

The CDR3 sequence: CASSLAGNGFYNEQFF. For the CDR3, the DNA is TGTGCCAGCAGCTTGGCAGGGAACGGGTTCTACAATGAGCAGTTCTTC. V gene TRBV5-4 combines with J gene TRBJ2-1; possibly TRBD1 for D (5 bases). CDR1 and CDR2 from the germline V gene are SGHNT and YYREEE (reference sequence). V was pared by 0 bases and J by 3 bases, with 13 bases between. The CDR3 is made up of 16 amino acids.

The chain combines TRBV11-3 with TRBJ2-1, with unresolved D. This CDR3 contains 13 residues. The V gene's germline CDR1 is SGHNT and CDR2 YENEEA. V gave up 0 bases and J gave up 5 bases, with 5 bases separating them. The CDR3 DNA follows: TGTGCCAGCAGCTTAGAAGCACACAATGAGCAGTTCTTC. This translates into CASSLEAHNEQFF.

The chain recombines TRBV11-2 with TRBJ1-1; no firm D call. The CDR3 sequence is 9 residues long. Germline CDR1 reads SGHAT; CDR2 reads FQNNGV. V shed 5 bases and J shed 9 bases, with 4 bases lying between them. Here the CDR3 DNA reads TGTGCCAGCAGCCCCAAAGCTTTCTTT. It encodes CASSPKAFF.

The V call is TRBV30, the J call TRBJ2-7, with D unresolved. V was shortened by 2 bases and J by 3 bases, with 20 bases between the two germline ends. CDR1 and CDR2 (germline): GTSNPN, SVGIG (reference sequence). The CDR3 runs to 16 residues. The CDR3 sequence is CAWSLSSFSSVYEQYV. The CDR3, as DNA: TGTGCCTGGAGTCTGTCCTCCTTTAGCAGTGTCTACGAGCAGTACGTC.

This clone was detected only once. The rearrangement links TRBV7-2 to TRBJ1-1; D is possibly TRBD1 (5 bases). Germline V CDR1 and CDR2: SGHTA, FQGNSA. Trimming removed 3 bases from V and 4 bases from J, with 9 bases in between. The length of the CDR3 is 13 residues. This chain's CDR3 is CASSLGGTTEAFF. The CDR3 coding sequence is TGTGCCAGCAGCTTGGGGGGGACCACTGAAGCTTTCTTT.

This chain joins TRBV2 and TRBJ2-3, with a weak D call TRBD2 (6 bases). Germline V gene data show CDR1 as SNHLY and CDR2 as FYNNEI. Between the trimmed V and J ends, which lost 2 bases and 3 bases, there was a span of 15 bases. The CDR3 length is 16 residues. The CDR3 bases are TGTGCCAGCAGTGAATCGGGGGACTGGGTGACAGATACGCAGTATTTT. Protein sequence: CASSESGDWVTDTQYF.

V usage is TRBV7-6 and J usage is TRBJ2-1; 12 bases agree with TRBD2. Germline V gene lookup returns CDR1 SGHVS and CDR2 FNYEAQ. Germline trimming cut 1 base from V and 0 bases from J; bases unmatched to any gene: 4. The CDR3 is 18 amino acids. Here the CDR3 reads CASSLGASGRVSYNEQFF. Written as DNA, the CDR3 is TGTGCCAGCAGCTTAGGGGCTAGCGGGAGGGTCTCCTACAATGAGCAGTTCTTC.

This sequence joins TRBV5-1 and TRBJ2-2; 9 positions match TRBD2. There are 16 residues in the CDR3. Losses at the gene ends were 4 bases for V and 2 bases for J; bases not matched to a gene: 6. Germline-derived CDR1 and CDR2 are SGHRS and YFSETQ. In nucleotides, the CDR3 is TGCGCCAGCAGCGGTAGCGGGAGTAGTAACACCGGGGAGCTGTTTTTT. Protein: CASSGSGSSNTGELFF.

This clone was detected a few times. This chain uses TRBV9 with TRBJ2-3, with 12 bases matching TRBD2. Germline values: CDR1 SGDLS, CDR2 YYNGEE. The CDR3 has 16 residues. Trimming removed 4 bases from V and 6 bases from J; junction bases left unmatched: 9. The CDR3 region is CASSTLTSGGEDTQYF. The CDR3 DNA is TGTGCCAGCAGCACCTTGACTAGCGGGGGCGAGGATACGCAGTATTTT.

This sequence joins TRBV4-1 and TRBJ1-2; TRBD1 might be the D (6 bases). Germline CDR1 and CDR2: MGHRA and YSYEKL. The CDR3 is made up of 15 amino acids. Trimming left V 4 bases short and J 7 bases short, with 19 bases between. CDR3 DNA sequence: TGCGCCAGCAGCCTGGATTTCAGGGGAAGGAGTGGCTACACCTTC. Its translation is CASSLDFRGRSGYTF.

The chain has TRBV19 and TRBJ2-7; TRBD1 agrees at 8 bases. Germline V gene lookup returns CDR1 LNHDA and CDR2 SQIVND (reference sequence). Trimming at V came to 5 bases and at J to 5 bases, leaving 5 bases not matched to a gene. The CDR3 has 13 amino acids. Written as DNA, the CDR3 is TGTGCCAGTAGTTTCACAGGGGGAAACGAGCAGTACTTC. This codes for CASSFTGGNEQYF.

The chain uses TRBV11-2 and TRBJ2-1, with TRBD2 identical over 8 bases. The germline CDR1 and CDR2 sequences are SGHAT and FQNNGV. The V segment lost 3 bases and the J segment 8 bases; nucleotides outside the gene matches: 3. This CDR3 spans 13 amino acids. The CDR3 protein is CASSFGGADEQFF. The DNA of the CDR3 is TGTGCCAGCAGCTTCGGGGGGGCCGATGAGCAGTTCTTC.